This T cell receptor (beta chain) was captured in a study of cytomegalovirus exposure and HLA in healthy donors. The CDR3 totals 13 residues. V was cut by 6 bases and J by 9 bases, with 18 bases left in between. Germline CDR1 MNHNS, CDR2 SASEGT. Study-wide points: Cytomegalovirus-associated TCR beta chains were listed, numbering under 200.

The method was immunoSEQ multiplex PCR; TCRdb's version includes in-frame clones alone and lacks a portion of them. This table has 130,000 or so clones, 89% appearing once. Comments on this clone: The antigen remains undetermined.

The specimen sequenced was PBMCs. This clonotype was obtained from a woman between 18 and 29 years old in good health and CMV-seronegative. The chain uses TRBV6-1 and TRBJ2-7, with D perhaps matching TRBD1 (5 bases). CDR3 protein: CASSFTFSGWQYF. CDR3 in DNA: TGTGCCAGCAGCTTTACTTTTTCAGGGTGGCAGTACTTC.